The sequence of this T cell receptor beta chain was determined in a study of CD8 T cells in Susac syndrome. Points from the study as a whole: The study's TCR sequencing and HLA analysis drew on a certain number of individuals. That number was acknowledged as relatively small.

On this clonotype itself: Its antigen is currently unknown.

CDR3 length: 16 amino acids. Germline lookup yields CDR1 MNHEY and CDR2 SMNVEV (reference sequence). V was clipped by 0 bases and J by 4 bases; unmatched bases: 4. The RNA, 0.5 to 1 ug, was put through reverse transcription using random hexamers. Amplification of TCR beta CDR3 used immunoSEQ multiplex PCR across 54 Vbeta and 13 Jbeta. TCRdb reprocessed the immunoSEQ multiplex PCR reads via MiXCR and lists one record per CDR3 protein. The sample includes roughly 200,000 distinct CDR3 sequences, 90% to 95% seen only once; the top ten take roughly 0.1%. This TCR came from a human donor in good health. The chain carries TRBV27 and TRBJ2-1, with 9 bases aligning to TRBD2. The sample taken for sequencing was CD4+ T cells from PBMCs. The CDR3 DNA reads TGTGCCAGCAGTTTATCGAGGAGCGGGAGGTACAATGAGCAGTTCTTC. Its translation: CASSLSRSGRYNEQFF.